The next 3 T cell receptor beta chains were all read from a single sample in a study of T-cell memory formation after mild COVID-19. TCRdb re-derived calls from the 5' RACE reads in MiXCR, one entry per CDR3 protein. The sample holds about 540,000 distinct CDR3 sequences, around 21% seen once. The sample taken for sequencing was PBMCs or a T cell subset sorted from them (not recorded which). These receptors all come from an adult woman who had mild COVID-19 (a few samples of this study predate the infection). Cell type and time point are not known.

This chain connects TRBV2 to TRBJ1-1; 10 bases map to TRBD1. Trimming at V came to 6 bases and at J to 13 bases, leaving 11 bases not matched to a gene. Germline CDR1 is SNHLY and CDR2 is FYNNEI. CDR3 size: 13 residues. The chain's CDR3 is CASSGSGTGDNFF. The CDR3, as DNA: TGTGCCAGCAGCGGTTCCGGGACAGGGGACAATTTCTTT.

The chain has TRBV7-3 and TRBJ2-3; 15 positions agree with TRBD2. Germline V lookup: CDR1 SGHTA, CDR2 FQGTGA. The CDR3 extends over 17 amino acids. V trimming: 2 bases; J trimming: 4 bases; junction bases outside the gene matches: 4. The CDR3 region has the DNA TGTGCCAGCAGCTTACGGGGACTAGCGGGAGGTGCAGATACGCAGTATTTT. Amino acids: CASSLRGLAGGADTQYF.

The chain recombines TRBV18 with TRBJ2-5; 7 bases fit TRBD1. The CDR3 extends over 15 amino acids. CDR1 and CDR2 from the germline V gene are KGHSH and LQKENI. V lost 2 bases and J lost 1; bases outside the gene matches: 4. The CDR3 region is CASSPGHRGQETQYF. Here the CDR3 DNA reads TGTGCCAGCTCACCAGGGCACAGGGGCCAAGAGACCCAGTACTTC.